This TCR beta chain was obtained from a study of shared clonotypes between healthy human individuals. This clone was picked up one time. This same CDR3 is encoded by further DNA sequences in the sample. Between the trimmed V and J ends, which lost 1 base and 4 bases, there was a span of 4 bases. Germline CDR1 is SGHDN and CDR2 is FVKESK. The CDR3 is made up of 12 amino acids. Sequenced by immunoSEQ multiplex PCR; TCRdb stores in-frame clones only, minus some. The sample shows approximately 2.5 million clones, 85% to 95% of them seen only once. The TCR sequence derives from a young man in good health. The sequenced material came from naive CD4+ T cells sorted from blood. Documented subset: CD45RA+ positively selected. The V gene is TRBV14, the J gene TRBJ1-2; D is unclear. The CDR3 is CASSQGPYGYTF. In DNA, the CDR3 is TGTGCCAGCAGCCAAGGACCCTATGGCTACACCTTC.